This TCR beta chain was obtained from a study of T cell changes during pregnancy in multiple sclerosis. V was clipped by 2 bases and J by 5 bases; unmatched bases: 5. The germline CDR1 and CDR2 sequences are MDHEN and SYDVKM. The CDR3 is 14 amino acids. Data came from immunoSEQ multiplex PCR; TCRdb stores just in-frame clones and leaves some out. Among about 68,000 clones listed, 90% to 95% were seen once. This sequence joins TRBV28 and TRBJ1-2; 7 bases match TRBD1. The starting material was peripheral blood, obtained in the second trimester of pregnancy. This receptor was taken from a female donor in good health, enrolled as a control in a pregnancy study. This CDR3 reads CASSLRDRPYGYTF. CDR3 coding DNA: TGTGCCAGCAGTTTAAGGGACAGACCTTATGGCTACACCTTC.